This entry describes one T cell receptor (beta chain). Its matching antigen is unknown. Primers: 60 Vbeta forward and 13 Jbeta reverse. This table comes from immunoSEQ multiplex PCR, and its TCRdb copy is limited to in-frame clones, with some not included. The sample lists about 130,000 clones, 76% occurring once. This record comes from a study of cytomegalovirus exposure and HLA in healthy donors. Study-wide results and limits: Roughly even sequencing depth across donors was the assumption behind the presence/absence analyses. Most subjects' HLA-A and HLA-B alleles were reportedly predicted from TCR beta sequences.

V lost 0 bases and J lost 5, with 7 bases in between. The CDR3 has 13 residues. Germline lookup yields CDR1 LNHNV and CDR2 YYDKDF (reference sequence). This sequence was found in a man aged 35 to 55 in good health and CMV-seronegative. Specimen: PBMCs. The J gene is TRBJ2-5, the V gene TRBV15; D unresolved. The CDR3 reads CATSRDMRETQYF. The CDR3 nucleotides read TGTGCCACCAGCAGAGATATGAGGGAGACCCAGTACTTC.